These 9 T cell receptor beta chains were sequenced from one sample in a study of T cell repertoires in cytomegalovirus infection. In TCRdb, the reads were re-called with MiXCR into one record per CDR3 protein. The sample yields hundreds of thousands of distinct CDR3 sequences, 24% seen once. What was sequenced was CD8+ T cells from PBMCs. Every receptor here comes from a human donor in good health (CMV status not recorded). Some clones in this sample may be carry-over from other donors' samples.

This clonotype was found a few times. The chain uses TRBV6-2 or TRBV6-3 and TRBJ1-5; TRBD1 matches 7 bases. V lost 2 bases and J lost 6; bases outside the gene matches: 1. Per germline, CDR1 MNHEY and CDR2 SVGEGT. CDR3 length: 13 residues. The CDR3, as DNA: TGTGCCAGCAGTTACAACAGGGGTCAGCCCCAGCATTTT. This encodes CASSYNRGQPQHF.

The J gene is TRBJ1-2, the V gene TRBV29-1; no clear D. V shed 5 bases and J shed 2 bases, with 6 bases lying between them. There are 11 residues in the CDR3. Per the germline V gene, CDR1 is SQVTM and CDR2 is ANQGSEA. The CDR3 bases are TGCAGCGTTCTAATGAACTATGGCTACACCTTC. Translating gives CSVLMNYGYTF.

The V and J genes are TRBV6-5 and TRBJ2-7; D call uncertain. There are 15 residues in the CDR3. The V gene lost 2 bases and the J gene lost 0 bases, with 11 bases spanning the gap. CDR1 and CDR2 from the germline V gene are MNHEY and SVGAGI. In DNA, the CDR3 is TGTGCCAGCAGTTACCCGTTGCAGACCTCCTACGAGCAGTACTTC. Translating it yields CASSYPLQTSYEQYF.

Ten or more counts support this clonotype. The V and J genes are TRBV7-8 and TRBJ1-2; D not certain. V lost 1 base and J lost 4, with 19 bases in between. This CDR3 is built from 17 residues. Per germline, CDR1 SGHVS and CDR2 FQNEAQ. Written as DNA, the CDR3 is TGTGCCAGCAGCTTAGGATGGTCGGCGGAGGTCGGCTATGGCTACACCTTC. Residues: CASSLGWSAEVGYGYTF.

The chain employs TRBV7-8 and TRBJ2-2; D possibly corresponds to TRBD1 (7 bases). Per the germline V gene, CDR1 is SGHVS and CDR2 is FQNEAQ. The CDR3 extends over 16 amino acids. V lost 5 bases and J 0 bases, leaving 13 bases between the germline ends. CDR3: CASSAGGGANTGELFF. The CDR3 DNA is TGTGCCAGCAGCGCAGGGGGAGGCGCGAACACCGGGGAGCTGTTTTTT.

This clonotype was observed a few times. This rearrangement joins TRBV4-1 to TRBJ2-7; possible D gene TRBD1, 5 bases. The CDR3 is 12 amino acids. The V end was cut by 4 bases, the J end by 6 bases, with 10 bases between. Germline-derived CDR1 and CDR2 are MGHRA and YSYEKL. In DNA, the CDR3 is TGCGCCAGCAGCCCCGACAGAATCGAGCAGTACTTC. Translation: CASSPDRIEQYF.

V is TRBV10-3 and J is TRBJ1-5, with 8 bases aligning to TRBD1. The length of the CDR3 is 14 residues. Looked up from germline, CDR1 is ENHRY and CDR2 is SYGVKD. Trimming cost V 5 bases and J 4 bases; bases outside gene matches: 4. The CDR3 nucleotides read TGTGCCATCAGTCCGGACAGGGAAAATCAGCCCCAGCATTTT. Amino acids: CAISPDRENQPQHF.

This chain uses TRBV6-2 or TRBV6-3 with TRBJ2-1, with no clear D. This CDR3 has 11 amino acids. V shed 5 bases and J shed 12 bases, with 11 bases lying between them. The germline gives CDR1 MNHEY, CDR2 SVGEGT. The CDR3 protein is CASSNASRQFF. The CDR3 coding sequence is TGTGCCAGCAGTAACGCATCTAGGCAGTTCTTC.

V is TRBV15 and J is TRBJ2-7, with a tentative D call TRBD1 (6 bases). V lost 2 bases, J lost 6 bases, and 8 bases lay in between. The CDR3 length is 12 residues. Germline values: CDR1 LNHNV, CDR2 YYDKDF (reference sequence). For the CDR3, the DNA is TGTGCCACCAGCAGAACAGGGTTCGAGCAGTACTTC. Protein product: CATSRTGFEQYF.